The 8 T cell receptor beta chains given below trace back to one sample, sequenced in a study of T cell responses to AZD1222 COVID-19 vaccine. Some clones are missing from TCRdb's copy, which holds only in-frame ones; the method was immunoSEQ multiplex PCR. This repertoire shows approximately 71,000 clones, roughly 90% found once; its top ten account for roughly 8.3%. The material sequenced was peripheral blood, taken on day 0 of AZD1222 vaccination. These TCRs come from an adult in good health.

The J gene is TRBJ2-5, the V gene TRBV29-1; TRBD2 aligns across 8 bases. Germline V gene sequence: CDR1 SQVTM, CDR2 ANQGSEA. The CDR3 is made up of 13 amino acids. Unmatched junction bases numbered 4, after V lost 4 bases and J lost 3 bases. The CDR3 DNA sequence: TGCAGCGTTGCCGAACTAGCGGAAGAGACCCAGTACTTC. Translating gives CSVAELAEETQYF.

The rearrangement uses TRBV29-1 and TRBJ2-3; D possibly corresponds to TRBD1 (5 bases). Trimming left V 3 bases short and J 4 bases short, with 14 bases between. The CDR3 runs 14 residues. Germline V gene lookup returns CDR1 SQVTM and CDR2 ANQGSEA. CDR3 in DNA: TGCAGCGTTGACGTGCCAGGGATTGCAGATACGCAGTATTTT. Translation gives CSVDVPGIADTQYF.

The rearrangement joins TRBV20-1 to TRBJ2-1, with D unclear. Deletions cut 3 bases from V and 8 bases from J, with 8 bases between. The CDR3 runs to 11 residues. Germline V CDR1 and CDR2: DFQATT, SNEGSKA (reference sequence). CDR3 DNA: TGCAGTGCTAGGCACGTGGATGAGCAGTTCTTC. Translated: CSARHVDEQFF.

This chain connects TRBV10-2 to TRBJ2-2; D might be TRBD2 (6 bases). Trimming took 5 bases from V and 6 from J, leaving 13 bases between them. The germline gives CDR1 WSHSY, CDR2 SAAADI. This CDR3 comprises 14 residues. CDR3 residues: CASSWDGGAGELFF. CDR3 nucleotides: TGCGCCAGCAGTTGGGACGGCGGGGCCGGGGAGCTGTTTTTT.

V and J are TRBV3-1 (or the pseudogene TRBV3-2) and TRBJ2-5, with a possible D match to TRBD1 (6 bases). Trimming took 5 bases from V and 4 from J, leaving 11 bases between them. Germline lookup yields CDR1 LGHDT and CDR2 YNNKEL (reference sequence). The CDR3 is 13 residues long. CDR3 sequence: CASSSRGRETQYF. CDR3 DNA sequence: TGTGCCAGCAGCTCCAGGGGTAGAGAGACCCAGTACTTC.

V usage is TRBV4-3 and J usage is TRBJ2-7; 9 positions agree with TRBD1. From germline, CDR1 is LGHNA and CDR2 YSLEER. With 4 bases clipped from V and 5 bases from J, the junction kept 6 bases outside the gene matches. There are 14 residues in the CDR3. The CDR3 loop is CASSLDRGQDEQYF. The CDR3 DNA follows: TGCGCCAGCAGCCTGGACAGGGGACAGGACGAGCAGTACTTC.

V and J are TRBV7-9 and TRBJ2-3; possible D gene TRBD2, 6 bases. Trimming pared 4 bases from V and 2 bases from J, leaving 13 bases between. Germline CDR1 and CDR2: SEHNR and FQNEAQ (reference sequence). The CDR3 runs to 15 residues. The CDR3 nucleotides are TGTGCCAGCAGCTCGGGACTTACTTACACAGATACGCAGTATTTT. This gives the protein CASSSGLTYTDTQYF.

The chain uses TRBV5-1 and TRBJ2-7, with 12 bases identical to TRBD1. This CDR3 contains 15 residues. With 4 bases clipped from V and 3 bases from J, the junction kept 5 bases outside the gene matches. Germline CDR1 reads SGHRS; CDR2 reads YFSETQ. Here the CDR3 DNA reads TGCGCCAGCAGCCGGGACAGGGGGCGAGGCTACGAGCAGTACTTC. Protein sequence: CASSRDRGRGYEQYF.